This entry lists 15 T cell receptor beta chains sequenced from one sample in a study of regulatory and conventional T cells in RAG deficiency. Data came from immunoSEQ multiplex PCR; TCRdb stores just in-frame clones and leaves some out. This table has around 37,000 clones, approximately 89% appearing once. These data are also associated with another study on regulatory T cells. In that study: The primer mix had 52 TRBV and 13 TRBJ primers.

Sequencing was done on a sample of CD8+ T cells sorted from blood. These TCRs come from a human donor in good health.

The V and J genes are TRBV18 and TRBJ2-1, with no clear D. Germline V gene sequence: CDR1 KGHSH, CDR2 LQKENI. V was cut by 2 bases and J by 0 bases, with 2 bases left in between. The CDR3 covers 13 residues. The CDR3 here is CASSPDSYNEQFF. DNA for the CDR3: TGTGCCAGCTCACCAGACTCCTACAATGAGCAGTTCTTC.

V gene TRBV5-4 combines with J gene TRBJ1-2; 11 nucleotides align to TRBD1. CDR1 and CDR2 (germline): SGHNT, YYREEE (reference sequence). V lost 5 bases, J lost 7 bases, and 7 bases stayed unmatched. The CDR3 consists of 14 residues. In nucleotides, the CDR3 is TGTGCCAGCAGGGCCGGGACAGGGGGGTCTGGCTACACCTTC. It translates to CASRAGTGGSGYTF.

Only one count was recorded for this clone. This rearrangement joins TRBV21-1 to TRBJ2-5; the tabulated D call, TRBD2, remains unverified against the DNA. TRBV21-1 is flagged as a pseudogene. The CDR3 is made up of 18 amino acids. CDR3 sequence (DNA): TGTGCCAGCAGCAAAAGGGGACTAGCGGGGGAGCGACAAGAGACCCAGTACTTC. Translating gives CASSKRGLAGERQETQYF.

V usage is TRBV5-1 and J usage is TRBJ1-2; 11 nucleotides line up with TRBD1. Germline-derived CDR1 and CDR2 are SGHRS and YFSETQ. V shed 0 bases, J shed 8 bases, and the junction held 3 bases outside the gene matches. CDR3 size: 14 residues. CDR3 protein: CASSLAGTGGGYTF. Here the CDR3 DNA reads TGCGCCAGCAGCTTGGCCGGGACAGGGGGAGGCTACACCTTC. Together with reference TRBV5-1 and TRBJ1-2, the CDR3 gives the full variable domain: KAGVTQTPRYLIKTRGQQVTLSCSPISGHRSVSWYQQTPGQGLQFLFEYFSETQRNKGNFPGRFSGRQFSNSRSEMNVSTLELGDSALYLCASSLAGTGGGYTFGSGTRLTVV.

J is TRBJ2-1 and V is TRBV10-2; 10 positions match TRBD1. With 6 bases clipped from V and 5 bases from J, the junction kept 13 bases outside the gene matches. CDR3 size: 17 residues. CDR1 and CDR2 from the germline V gene are WSHSY and SAAADI. In DNA form, the CDR3 reads TGCGCCAGCAGGGAACACTGGACAGGGGGTAGGAACAATGAGCAGTTCTTC. Protein sequence: CASREHWTGGRNNEQFF.

V gene TRBV28 combines with J gene TRBJ2-7; 9 positions agree with TRBD2. V lost 3 bases, J lost 2 bases, and 5 bases stayed unmatched. The CDR3 has 15 residues. Germline V gene lookup returns CDR1 MDHEN and CDR2 SYDVKM. The CDR3 coding sequence is TGTGCCAGCAGTTTCCGCGGGAGGGTCGCCTACGAGCAGTACTTC. Translation gives CASSFRGRVAYEQYF.

The chain combines TRBV2 with TRBJ1-5; 7 bases map to TRBD1. The CDR3 spans 15 residues. The V segment lost 6 bases and the J segment 4 bases; nucleotides outside the gene matches: 9. Per the germline V gene, CDR1 is SNHLY and CDR2 is FYNNEI. The CDR3 DNA follows: TGTGCCAGCAGCGAGACCGGGACAGATAATCAGCCCCAGCATTTT. It translates to CASSETGTDNQPQHF.

This chain connects TRBV9 to TRBJ2-1; no clear D gene. CDR3 length: 14 amino acids. Germline assignment: CDR1 SGDLS and CDR2 YYNGEE. V was shortened by 3 bases and J by 5 bases, with 12 bases between the two germline ends. CDR3: CASSGALFDNEQFF. In nucleotides, the CDR3 is TGTGCCAGCAGCGGGGCCCTCTTCGACAATGAGCAGTTCTTC.

V is TRBV7-3 and J is TRBJ2-1; D not resolved. Germline lookup yields CDR1 SGHTA and CDR2 FQGTGA. The length of the CDR3 is 15 residues. Trimming stripped 5 bases from V and 6 bases from J, with 17 bases between. CDR3 region: CASSRNLGIGNEQFF. For the CDR3, the DNA is TGTGCCAGCAGCAGGAACCTGGGAATCGGCAATGAGCAGTTCTTC.

The V and J genes are TRBV6-1 and TRBJ1-5; D unresolved. CDR3 length: 15 amino acids. The germline V gene has CDR1 MNHNS and CDR2 SASEGT. Trimming stripped 3 bases from V and 6 bases from J, with 15 bases between. The CDR3 DNA reads TGTGCCAGCAGTGACATTGCCAGGACGGGTCAGCCCCAGCATTTT. This codes for CASSDIARTGQPQHF.

Comments on this clone: At the DNA level, this CDR3 is encoded by other sequences in the same sample as well. This chain connects TRBV19 to TRBJ1-2; TRBD1 matches 7 bases. The CDR3 is 16 amino acids. J gave up 8 bases and V 5 bases, and 17 bases lay outside the gene matches. Germline V lookup: CDR1 LNHDA, CDR2 SQIVND (reference sequence). CDR3 loop: CASSPTHDRAILGYTF. Written as DNA, the CDR3 is TGTGCCAGTAGTCCGACCCACGACAGGGCCATCTTAGGCTACACCTTC.

The chain joins TRBV5-4 to TRBJ2-3, with 7 nucleotides matching TRBD2. With V trimmed by 4 bases and J by 0 bases, 11 bases remained unmatched. The CDR3 totals 17 residues. Germline-derived CDR1 and CDR2 are SGHNT and YYREEE (reference sequence). The CDR3: CASSPLGGNPSTDTQYF. CDR3 sequence (DNA): TGTGCCAGCAGCCCCCTCGGGGGGAACCCTAGCACAGATACGCAGTATTTT.

V usage is TRBV9 and J usage is TRBJ1-2, with D possibly being TRBD1 (5 bases). Trimming pared 0 bases from V and 7 bases from J, leaving 16 bases between. Germline V CDR1 and CDR2: SGDLS, YYNGEE. This CDR3 has 15 amino acids. The CDR3 nucleotides read TGTGCCAGCAGCGTAGCTTCGGACAAGGAGGGTGGCTACACCTTC. This gives the protein CASSVASDKEGGYTF.

The chain couples TRBV7-9 to TRBJ1-2; 7 nucleotides agree with TRBD1. In germline, CDR1 is SEHNR, CDR2 FQNEAQ (reference sequence). The V gene end was trimmed by 5 bases and the J gene end by 4 bases; junction bases not matched to a gene: 7. The CDR3 is 14 residues long. The CDR3 coding sequence is TGTGCCAGCAGCGCCGACAGGGTTTCCTATGGCTACACCTTC. The encoded protein is CASSADRVSYGYTF.

The chain employs TRBV6-1 and TRBJ2-1; maybe TRBD2 (5 bases). CDR1 is MNHNS and CDR2 is SASEGT in the germline V gene. V lost 3 bases and J 10 bases, leaving 19 bases between the germline ends. This CDR3 region has 15 residues. The chain's CDR3 is CASSDFSGPFGEQFF. Here the CDR3 DNA reads TGTGCCAGCAGTGATTTCAGCGGTCCCTTCGGGGAGCAGTTCTTC.